A selection of T cell receptor beta chains follows, all from one sample in a study of Graves' ophthalmopathy and Graves' hyperthyroidism. TCRdb analysed the multiplex PCR reads with MiXCR anew, one entry per CDR3 protein. The sample comprises a few hundred thousand distinct CDR3 sequences, 15% of which are singletons, and around 6.6% rests with the top ten. The material sequenced was peripheral blood. These receptors were taken from a woman under 30 with stable Graves' hyperthyroidism. Both conserved end residues are part of each CDR3. Each record gives: CDR3 protein, CDR3 DNA, clone size, V gene, J gene, D gene. A D gene is named only where the DNA matches it firmly. Rows give clone size only sometimes, using once, few, many, or a class for an expanded clone.

CASGLATGMGGYTF,TGTGCTAGTGGTTTGGCTACGGGGATGGGCGGCTACACCTTC,many,TRBV12-5,TRBJ1-2,-
CASSPIDSGGQPQHF,TGTGCCAGCTCACCAATAGATTCAGGCGGCCAGCCCCAGCATTTT,-,TRBV18,TRBJ1-5,-
CASSRAIGAGNQPQHF,TGTGCCAGCAGTCGAGCCATAGGGGCGGGGAATCAGCCCCAGCATTTT,many,TRBV12-3/TRBV12-4,TRBJ1-5,-
CASSFPGSSYEQYF,TGTGCCAGCAGTTTTCCCGGGAGCTCCTACGAGCAGTACTTC,many,TRBV27,TRBJ2-7,-
CASMRQNTETFF,TGTGCCAGCATGCGACAGAACACTGAAACTTTCTTT,many,TRBV2,TRBJ1-1,-
CSASRNLQGGFGYTF,TGCAGTGCTAGCCGTAATCTACAGGGAGGCTTTGGCTACACCTTC,-,TRBV20-1,TRBJ1-2,-
CASSRGQGRNEQYF,TGTGCCAGCAGCAGGGGACAGGGGAGAAACGAGCAGTACTTC,many,TRBV7-2,TRBJ2-7,TRBD1
CASSARTSGETQYF,TGTGCCAGCAGCGCGAGGACTAGCGGGGAGACCCAGTACTTC,many,TRBV11-1,TRBJ2-5,TRBD2
CSANIQEAQYF,TGCAGTGCTAATATTCAAGAGGCCCAGTACTTC,-,TRBV20-1,TRBJ2-5,-
CASSYRTGRGKTEAFF,TGTGCCAGCAGTTACAGGACAGGGCGTGGGAAAACTGAAGCTTTCTTT,many,TRBV6-2/TRBV6-3,TRBJ1-1,TRBD1
CSARDSLNPNYEQYF,TGCAGTGCTAGAGATTCTTTGAATCCCAACTACGAGCAGTACTTC,many,TRBV20-1,TRBJ2-7,-
CASSSGQAINQPQHF,TGTGCCAGCAGCTCGGGACAGGCCATCAATCAGCCCCAGCATTTT,many,TRBV7-2,TRBJ1-5,TRBD1
CASSMARIGNYGYTF,TGTGCCAGTAGTATGGCCCGGATAGGGAATTATGGCTACACCTTC,-,TRBV19,TRBJ1-2,-
CASSPSATWSAGNTIYF,TGTGCCAGCAGCCCCAGTGCGACCTGGTCGGCAGGAAACACCATATATTTT,many,TRBV9,TRBJ1-3,-
CASNLRGTYEQYF,TGTGCCAGCAACCTACGAGGGACCTACGAGCAGTACTTC,few,TRBV12-3/TRBV12-4,TRBJ2-7,-
CASSANELRGYTF,TGTGCCAGCAGTGCGAACGAACTACGTGGCTACACCTTC,many,TRBV25-1,TRBJ1-2,-
CASSVGVGSYEQYF,TGTGCCAGCAGCGTCGGAGTCGGCTCCTACGAGCAGTACTTC,many,TRBV11-2,TRBJ2-7,-
CASSKGPNTGELFF,TGTGCCAGTAGTAAGGGGCCGAACACCGGGGAGCTGTTTTTT,-,TRBV19,TRBJ2-2,-
CATRAYSNQPQHF,TGTGCCACCAGAGCTTATAGCAATCAGCCCCAGCATTTT,many,TRBV24-1,TRBJ1-5,-
CASSYQGDTEAFF,TGCGCCAGCTCCTATCAGGGAGACACTGAAGCTTTCTTT,many,TRBV5-1,TRBJ1-1,-
CASSLTSGQETKYF,TGTGCCAGCAGCCTGACTAGCGGTCAAGAGACCAAGTACTTC,many,TRBV12-3/TRBV12-4,TRBJ2-5,TRBD2
CASSDWDRGSDTEAFF,TGTGCCAGTAGTGATTGGGACAGGGGGAGCGACACTGAAGCTTTCTTT,many,TRBV19,TRBJ1-1,TRBD1
CASDEDRDTEAFF,TGTGCCAGCGACGAGGACAGGGACACTGAAGCTTTCTTT,many,TRBV11-2,TRBJ1-1,TRBD1
CASSRDASPLHF,TGTGCCAGCAGCAGGGACGCTTCACCCCTCCACTTT,many,TRBV12-3/TRBV12-4,TRBJ1-6,-
CASSLSPGDEQYF,TGTGCCAGCAGCTTATCACCAGGGGACGAGCAGTACTTC,few,TRBV11-3,TRBJ2-7,-
CASSLGVSSTYEQYF,TGTGCCAGCAGCTTAGGGGTTTCCTCAACCTACGAGCAGTACTTC,many,TRBV13,TRBJ2-7,-
CASSSRTGNSGLFF,TGTGCCAGCAGCTCCCGGACCGGAAACTCGGGGCTGTTCTTT,-,TRBV11-1,TRBJ1-1,-
CASQSVNTGELFF,TGTGCCAGCCAAAGCGTGAACACCGGGGAGCTGTTTTTT,many,TRBV25-1,TRBJ2-2,-
CSAQSQGAVDAFF,TGCAGTGCTCAATCCCAGGGTGCCGTGGATGCTTTCTTT,many,TRBV20-1,TRBJ1-1,-
CASIPQQGSKMDTEAFF,TGTGCCAGCATTCCCCAACAGGGGTCGAAGATGGACACTGAAGCTTTCTTT,many,TRBV6-1,TRBJ1-1,TRBD1
CASSTRTETYEQYF,TGTGCCAGCAGCACTCGGACGGAAACCTACGAGCAGTACTTC,-,TRBV7-8,TRBJ2-7,-
CASIRQTQETQYF,TGTGCCAGCATCCGACAGACTCAAGAGACCCAGTACTTC,-,TRBV12-3/TRBV12-4,TRBJ2-5,-
CASSMQGVGYEQYF,TGTGCCAGCAGTATGCAGGGGGTAGGATACGAGCAGTACTTC,many,TRBV2,TRBJ2-7,TRBD1
CASRAPGQGLSGANVLTF,TGCGCCAGCAGGGCCCCCGGACAGGGGCTCTCTGGGGCCAACGTCCTGACTTTC,few,TRBV10-1,TRBJ2-6,TRBD1
CASSLEWFTEAFF,TGCGCCAGCAGCTTGGAATGGTTCACTGAAGCTTTCTTT,many,TRBV5-1,TRBJ1-1,-
CASSLGQGYGAFF,TGTGCCAGCAGCTTAGGACAGGGGTACGGAGCTTTCTTT,many,TRBV11-2,TRBJ1-1,TRBD1
CASRTPGRAGETQYF,TGTGCCAGCAGAACCCCAGGGAGGGCCGGGGAGACCCAGTACTTC,many,TRBV7-2,TRBJ2-5,TRBD2
CASSIPAVMNTEAFF,TGTGCCAGTAGTATCCCCGCAGTCATGAACACTGAAGCTTTCTTT,many,TRBV19,TRBJ1-1,-
CASRRRDGYTF,TGTGCCAGCCGACGAAGGGATGGCTACACCTTC,many,TRBV6-2/TRBV6-3,TRBJ1-2,-
CASSSGTVSGGYTF,TGTGCCAGCAGCTCGGGGACGGTCTCGGGTGGCTACACCTTC,many,TRBV9,TRBJ1-2,-
CASSLASSRAEEQYF,TGTGCCAGCAGCTTAGCATCTAGCAGGGCGGAGGAGCAGTACTTC,many,TRBV7-6,TRBJ2-7,-
CASSYSKGRRAGELFF,-,many,TRBV6-2/TRBV6-3,TRBJ2-2,-
CASTLGRLQETQYF,TGTGCCAGCACCCTAGGACGTCTCCAAGAGACCCAGTACTTC,many,TRBV7-2,TRBJ2-5,-
CSVEDWEDGYTF,TGCAGCGTTGAAGACTGGGAGGATGGCTACACCTTC,many,TRBV29-1,TRBJ1-2,-
CATSIGGGLHQPQHF,TGTGCCACCAGCATCGGAGGGGGGCTTCATCAGCCCCAGCATTTT,many,TRBV24-1,TRBJ1-5,-
CASRLAPRTSGGARGTGELFF,TGTGCCAGTAGATTGGCCCCCCGGACTAGCGGGGGGGCGAGAGGGACCGGGGAGCTGTTTTTT,many,TRBV5-5,TRBJ2-2,TRBD2
CASREGLNGGELFF,TGCGCCAGCAGGGAGGGACTAAATGGCGGGGAGCTGTTTTTT,-,TRBV10-1,TRBJ2-2,TRBD2
CASSIAWGNQPQHF,TGTGCCAGTAGTATAGCTTGGGGAAATCAGCCCCAGCATTTT,-,TRBV19,TRBJ1-5,-
CASSPLEFYYNSPLHF,TGTGCCAGCAGTCCTCTGGAGTTCTACTATAATTCACCCCTCCACTTT,many,TRBV6-2/TRBV6-3,TRBJ1-6,-
CASSYEPGQGASNTEAFF,TGTGCCAGTAGTTACGAACCGGGACAGGGGGCTTCGAACACTGAAGCTTTCTTT,many,TRBV19,TRBJ1-1,TRBD1
CAGGQGPYGYTF,TGTGCCGGGGGACAGGGGCCGTATGGCTACACCTTC,many,TRBV12-3/TRBV12-4,TRBJ1-2,TRBD1
CASSGLRYGYTF,TGTGCCAGCAGCGGACTGCGCTATGGCTACACCTTC,many,TRBV9,TRBJ1-2,-
CASSYDRVETQYF,TGTGCCAGCAGTTACGACAGGGTGGAGACCCAGTACTTC,-,TRBV6-5,TRBJ2-5,TRBD1
CASSYRNPRGRFYNSPLHF,TGTGCCAGCAGTTATCGAAACCCCCGAGGACGGTTCTATAATTCACCCCTCCACTTT,many,TRBV6-9,TRBJ1-6,-
CASSPRGSGQGANTEAFF,TGTGCCAGCTCACCAAGAGGGTCGGGGCAGGGGGCGAACACTGAAGCTTTCTTT,few,TRBV18,TRBJ1-1,TRBD1
CAISHEPGRYGYTF,TGTGCCATCAGCCACGAACCAGGGCGCTATGGCTACACCTTC,many,TRBV10-3,TRBJ1-2,-